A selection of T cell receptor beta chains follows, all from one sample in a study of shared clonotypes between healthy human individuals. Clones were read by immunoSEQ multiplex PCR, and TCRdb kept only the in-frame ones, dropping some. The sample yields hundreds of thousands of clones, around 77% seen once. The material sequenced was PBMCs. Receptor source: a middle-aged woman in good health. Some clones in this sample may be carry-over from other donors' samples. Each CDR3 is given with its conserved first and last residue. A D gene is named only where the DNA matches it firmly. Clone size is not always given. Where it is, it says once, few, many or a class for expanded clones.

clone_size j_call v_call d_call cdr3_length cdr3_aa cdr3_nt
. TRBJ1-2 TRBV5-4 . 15 CASSLFQGLNYGYTF TGTGCCAGCAGCTTGTTCCAGGGACTTAACTATGGCTACACCTTC
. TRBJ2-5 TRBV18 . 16 CASSPRPEALQETQYF TGTGCCAGCTCACCACGGCCGGAGGCTCTTCAAGAGACCCAGTACTTC
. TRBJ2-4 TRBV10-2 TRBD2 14 CASGLAGGKNIQYF TGCGCCAGCGGACTAGCGGGAGGGAAAAACATTCAGTACTTC
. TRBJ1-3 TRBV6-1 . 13 CASGGPYGNTIYF TGTGCCAGCGGCGGTCCTTACGGGAACACCATATATTTT
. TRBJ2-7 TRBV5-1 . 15 CASSLAIGSFHEQYF TGCGCCAGCAGCTTGGCCATAGGGTCCTTCCACGAGCAGTACTTC
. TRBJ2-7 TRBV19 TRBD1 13 CASSPQGWKEQYF TGTGCCAGTAGTCCACAGGGGTGGAAAGAGCAGTACTTC
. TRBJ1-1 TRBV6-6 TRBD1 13 CASSATGRTEAFF TGTGCCAGCAGCGCGACAGGGCGGACTGAAGCTTTCTTT
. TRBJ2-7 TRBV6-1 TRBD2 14 CASSVTSGSYEQYF TGTGCCAGCAGTGTCACTAGCGGGAGCTACGAGCAGTACTTC
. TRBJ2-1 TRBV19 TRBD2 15 CASSTTSDPDNEQFF TGTGCCAGTAGTACAACTAGCGACCCAGACAATGAGCAGTTCTTC
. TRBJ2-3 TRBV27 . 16 CASSFGADPSTDTQYF TGTGCCAGCAGTTTCGGAGCAGATCCTAGCACAGATACGCAGTATTTT
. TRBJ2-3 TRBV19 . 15 CASSEGGPSTDTQYF TGTGCCAGTAGTGAAGGGGGACCTAGCACAGATACGCAGTATTTT
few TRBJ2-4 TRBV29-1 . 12 CSVRSGPRIQYF TGCAGCGTTAGGAGTGGACCGCGGATTCAGTACTTC
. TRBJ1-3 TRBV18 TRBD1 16 CASSPMGTVSGNTIYF TGTGCCAGCTCACCGATGGGGACAGTATCTGGAAACACCATATATTTT
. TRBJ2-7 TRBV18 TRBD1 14 CASSPGQGTYEQYF TGTGCCAGCTCACCTGGACAGGGGACCTACGAGCAGTACTTC
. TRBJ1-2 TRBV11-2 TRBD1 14 CASSLGGQDYGYTF TGTGCCAGCAGCTTGGGGGGACAGGACTATGGCTACACCTTC
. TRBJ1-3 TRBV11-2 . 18 CASSLAPLVGVSGNTIYF TGTGCCAGCAGCTTAGCTCCCCTTGTGGGGGTCTCTGGAAACACCATATATTTT
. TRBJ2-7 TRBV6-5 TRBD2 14 CASSWREGAYEQYF TGTGCCAGCAGTTGGCGGGAGGGTGCCTACGAGCAGTACTTC
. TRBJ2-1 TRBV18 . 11 CASSVHNEQFF TGTGCCAGCTCGGTCCACAATGAGCAGTTCTTC
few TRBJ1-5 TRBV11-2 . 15 CASSLDLAGNQPQHF TGTGCCAGCAGCTTAGATCTAGCAGGCAATCAGCCCCAGCATTTT
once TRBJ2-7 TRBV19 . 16 CASSINRYGRVDEQYF TGTGCCAGTAGTATAAACCGATATGGGCGGGTCGACGAGCAGTACTTC
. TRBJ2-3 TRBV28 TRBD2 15 CASSLLGLAGDTQYF TGTGCCAGCAGTTTATTGGGACTAGCGGGAGATACGCAGTATTTT
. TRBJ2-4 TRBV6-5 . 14 CASSPRDPSDIQYF TGTGCCAGCAGTCCCCGGGACCCATCTGACATTCAGTACTTC
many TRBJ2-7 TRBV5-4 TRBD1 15 CASSSRTGDTYEQYF TGTGCCAGCAGCTCGAGGACAGGGGATACCTACGAGCAGTACTTC
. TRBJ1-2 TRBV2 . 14 CASSDKGPGYGYTF TGTGCCAGCAGTGATAAGGGACCAGGATATGGCTACACCTTC
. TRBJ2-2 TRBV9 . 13 CASSVGLVGELFF TGTGCCAGCAGCGTTGGGCTAGTCGGGGAGCTGTTTTTT
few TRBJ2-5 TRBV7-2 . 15 CASSLAVGFGETQYF TGTGCCAGCAGCTTAGCCGTAGGGTTCGGGGAGACCCAGTACTTC
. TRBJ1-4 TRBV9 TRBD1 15 CASSALGQGGEKLFF TGTGCCAGCAGCGCATTAGGACAGGGCGGCGAAAAACTGTTTTTT
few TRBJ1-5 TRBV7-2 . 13 CASSPDQNQPQHF TGTGCCAGCAGCCCGGACCAAAATCAGCCCCAGCATTTT
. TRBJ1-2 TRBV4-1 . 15 CASSQVGNINYGYTF TGCGCCAGCAGCCAAGTTGGGAATATTAACTATGGCTACACCTTC
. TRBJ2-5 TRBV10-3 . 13 CAISDGLQETQYF TGTGCCATCAGCGACGGGCTCCAAGAGACCCAGTACTTC
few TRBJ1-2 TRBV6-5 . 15 CASSLGTNFNYGYTF TGTGCCAGCAGTTTGGGGACAAATTTCAACTATGGCTACACCTTC
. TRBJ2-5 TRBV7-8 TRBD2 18 CASSLFAPGTSGAETQYF TGTGCCAGCAGCTTATTTGCCCCGGGGACTAGCGGGGCGGAGACCCAGTACTTC
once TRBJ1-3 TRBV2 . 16 CASSEQPRVPGNTIYF TGTGCCAGCAGTGAACAACCCCGGGTCCCTGGAAACACCATATATTTT
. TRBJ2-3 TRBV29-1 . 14 CSAARTTGADTQYF TGCAGCGCTGCTCGGACAACCGGGGCAGATACGCAGTATTTT
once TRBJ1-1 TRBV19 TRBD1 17 CASSGGTATNLNTEAFF TGTGCCAGTAGTGGGGGGACAGCCACAAACTTGAACACTGAAGCTTTCTTT
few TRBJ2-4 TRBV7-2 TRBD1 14 CASSLGTGVDIQYF TGTGCCAGCAGCTTGGGGACAGGGGTAGACATTCAGTACTTC
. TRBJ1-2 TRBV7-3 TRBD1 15 CASSSSGQGAYGYTF TGTGCCAGCAGCTCGTCCGGACAGGGGGCCTATGGCTACACCTTC
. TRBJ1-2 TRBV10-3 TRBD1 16 CAISESSGRGHWGYTF TGTGCCATCAGTGAGTCGAGTGGCAGGGGGCATTGGGGCTACACCTTC
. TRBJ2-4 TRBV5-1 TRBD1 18 CASSPRTGRILAKNIQYF TGCGCCAGCAGCCCTCGGACAGGACGGATACTAGCCAAAAACATTCAGTACTTC
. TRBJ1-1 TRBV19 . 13 CASSVKRNTEAFF TGTGCCAGTAGTGTAAAGCGGAACACTGAAGCTTTCTTT
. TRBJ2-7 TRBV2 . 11 CASSEYGEQYF TGTGCCAGCAGTGAGTATGGAGAGCAGTACTTC
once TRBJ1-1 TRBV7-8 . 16 CASSLYGAEVNTEAFF TGTGCCAGCAGCTTATATGGGGCGGAGGTGAACACTGAAGCTTTCTTT
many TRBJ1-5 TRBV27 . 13 CASSLQFNQPQHF TGTGCCAGCAGTTTACAATTCAATCAGCCCCAGCATTTT
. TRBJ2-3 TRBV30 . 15 CAWSDGTPGTDTQYF TGTGCCTGGAGTGATGGTACCCCTGGCACAGATACGCAGTATTTT
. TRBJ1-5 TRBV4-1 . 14 CASSQRDGNQPQHF TGCGCCAGCAGCCAGCGGGACGGCAATCAGCCCCAGCATTTT
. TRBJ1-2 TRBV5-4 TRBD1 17 CASKTGGDRALSYGYTF TGTGCCAGCAAAACGGGAGGAGACAGGGCTCTTTCCTATGGCTACACCTTC
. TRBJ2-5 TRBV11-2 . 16 CASSVNGAGEGETQYF TGTGCCAGCAGCGTTAACGGGGCAGGGGAGGGAGAGACCCAGTACTTC
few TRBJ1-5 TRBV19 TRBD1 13 CASSIEGAKPQHF TGTGCCAGTAGTATCGAGGGGGCGAAGCCCCAGCATTTT
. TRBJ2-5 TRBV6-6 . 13 CASSVRSEETQYF TGTGCCAGCAGTGTCAGGAGTGAAGAGACCCAGTACTTC
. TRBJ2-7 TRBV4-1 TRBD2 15 CASSHGLADRYEQYF TGCGCCAGCAGCCATGGACTAGCGGATCGCTACGAGCAGTACTTC
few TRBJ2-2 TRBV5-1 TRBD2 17 CASSLAIGSGRTGELFF TGCGCCAGCAGCTTGGCGATAGGTAGCGGGAGAACCGGGGAGCTGTTTTTT